What follows are 26 T cell receptor beta chains derived from one specimen sequenced in a study of T cell responses to AZD1222 COVID-19 vaccine. The protocol was immunoSEQ multiplex PCR, while the TCRdb copy is restricted to in-frame clones and leaves out a portion. The sample carries tens of thousands of clones, 83% recorded once. The sequencing here drew on peripheral blood, taken on day 0 of AZD1222 vaccination. The origin of the receptors is an adult in good health.

J is TRBJ1-3 and V is TRBV5-1; D gene ambiguous. The germline V gene encodes CDR1 SGHRS and CDR2 YFSETQ. This CDR3 is built from 15 residues. The V end lost 4 bases, the J end lost 0 bases, and 11 bases lay between the germline ends. The CDR3 DNA reads as TGCGCCAGCAGCCTGGACGGCAGCTCTGGAAACACCATATATTTT. Protein product: CASSLDGSSGNTIYF. The full variable domain, in which reference TRBV5-1 and TRBJ1-3 provide the parts outside the CDR3, is KAGVTQTPRYLIKTRGQQVTLSCSPISGHRSVSWYQQTPGQGLQFLFEYFSETQRNKGNFPGRFSGRQFSNSRSEMNVSTLELGDSALYLCASSLDGSSGNTIYFGEGSWLTVV.

The chain employs TRBV9 and TRBJ1-2; a weak D match, TRBD1 (6 bases). Trimming took 0 bases from V and 6 from J, leaving 9 bases between them. Germline lookup yields CDR1 SGDLS and CDR2 YYNGEE. This CDR3 is 13 amino acids long. CDR3 sequence (DNA): TGTGCCAGCAGCGTAGGGGACATGGATGGCTACACCTTC. It codes for CASSVGDMDGYTF.

This chain connects TRBV30 to TRBJ2-5; the D is unclear. Germline CDR1 and CDR2: GTSNPN and SVGIG (reference sequence). The CDR3 covers 12 residues. Trimming removed 1 base from V and 5 bases from J, with 8 bases in between. The CDR3 sequence: CAWSGLGETQYF. The CDR3 DNA reads as TGTGCCTGGAGTGGGCTCGGGGAGACCCAGTACTTC.

Here the CDR3 reads CASSEASRNSPLHF. CDR3 sequence (DNA): TGTGCCAGCAGTGAAGCTTCCCGGAATTCACCCCTCCACTTT. The chain is built from TRBV6-1 and TRBJ1-6, with no clear D. CDR1 and CDR2 (germline): MNHNS, SASEGT. Deletions cut 0 bases from V and 7 bases from J, with 7 bases between. The CDR3 runs to 14 residues.

The rearrangement joins TRBV4-3 to TRBJ2-1; D is unresolved. This CDR3 is built from 17 residues. Germline V gene lookup returns CDR1 LGHNA and CDR2 YSLEER. With 0 bases removed from V and 5 bases from J, the gap between germline ends came to 17 bases. The chain's CDR3 is CASSQERQQYTNNEQFF. The CDR3 DNA sequence: TGCGCCAGCAGCCAAGAGCGCCAACAGTACACGAACAATGAGCAGTTCTTC.

This clone was found once. This sequence joins TRBV3-1 (or the pseudogene TRBV3-2) and TRBJ1-4; a weak D match, TRBD1 (5 bases). V gave up 5 bases and J gave up 7 bases, with 14 bases separating them. Germline V gene sequence: CDR1 LGHDT, CDR2 YNNKEL (reference sequence). The CDR3 loop spans 14 amino acids. The CDR3 sequence is CASSFGGTGEKLFF. Written as DNA, the CDR3 is TGTGCCAGCAGCTTCGGGGGGACGGGTGAAAAACTGTTTTTT.

This chain links TRBV3-1 (or the pseudogene TRBV3-2) with TRBJ2-1, with D possibly being TRBD1 or TRBD2 (5 bases each). CDR3 length equals 15 residues. CDR1 and CDR2 (germline): LGHDT, YNNKEL (reference sequence). The germline V and J ends were trimmed by 0 bases and 4 bases, with 10 bases remaining between them. CDR3 sequence: CASSQEGVAYNEQFF. CDR3 nucleotides: TGTGCCAGCAGCCAAGAGGGGGTAGCTTACAATGAGCAGTTCTTC.

The V gene is TRBV28, the J gene TRBJ2-7; the D gene could be TRBD1 or TRBD2 (6 bases each). Per germline, CDR1 MDHEN and CDR2 SYDVKM. The germline V and J ends were trimmed by 6 bases and 2 bases, with 14 bases remaining between them. This CDR3 region has 14 residues. The CDR3 loop reads CASSLGGMAYEQYF. CDR3 DNA sequence: TGTGCCAGCAGCCTAGGGGGGATGGCCTACGAGCAGTACTTC. Filled out from reference TRBV28 and TRBJ2-7, the complete variable domain reads DVKVTQSSRYLVKRTGEKVFLECVQDMDHENMFWYRQDPGLGLRLIYFSYDVKMKEKGDIPEGYSVSREKKERFSLILESASTNQTSMYLCASSLGGMAYEQYFGPGTRLTVT.

The rearrangement links TRBV11-2 to TRBJ2-1; D gene ambiguous. CDR3 length: 16 residues. Germline-derived CDR1 and CDR2 are SGHAT and FQNNGV. V shed 0 bases and J shed 3 bases, with 12 bases lying between them. Here the CDR3 reads CASSLEGRQIYNEQFF. CDR3 sequence (DNA): TGTGCCAGCAGCTTAGAAGGTAGGCAGATCTACAATGAGCAGTTCTTC.

The genes are TRBV3-1 (or the pseudogene TRBV3-2) and TRBJ2-7; 9 bases agree with TRBD1. This CDR3 contains 15 residues. V gave up 4 bases and J gave up 1 base; unmatched junction bases: 5. CDR1 LGHDT and CDR2 YNNKEL come from the germline V gene (reference sequence). The CDR3 sequence is CASSPGQGWSYEQYF. Written as DNA, the CDR3 is TGTGCCAGCAGCCCCGGACAGGGGTGGTCCTACGAGCAGTACTTC.

The V gene is TRBV3-1 (or the pseudogene TRBV3-2), the J gene TRBJ2-1; TRBD2 matches 16 bases. V shed 1 base and J 9 bases; nucleotides not matched to a gene: 9. The CDR3 is 18 amino acids. Germline assignment: CDR1 LGHDT and CDR2 YNNKEL (reference sequence). The CDR3 DNA reads as TGTGCCAGCAGCCAAGCACCGGGACTAGCGGGGGGGCGCATTGAGCAGTTCTTC. Its translation: CASSQAPGLAGGRIEQFF.

The chain recombines TRBV11-3 with TRBJ2-6, with 7 bases lining up with TRBD2. There are 16 residues in the CDR3. The V and J ends lost 5 bases and 4 bases, in that order; junction bases with no gene match: 8. From germline, CDR1 is SGHNT and CDR2 YENEEA. The DNA of the CDR3 is TGTGCCAGCAGCCCTTCGGGGGGTCGCGGGGCCAACGTCCTGACTTTC. It yields the protein CASSPSGGRGANVLTF. Supplemented by reference TRBV11-3 and TRBJ2-6, the full variable domain reads EAGVVQSPRYKIIEKKQPVAFWCNPISGHNTLYWYLQNLGQGPELLIRYENEEAVDDSQLPKDRFSAERLKGVDSTLKIQPAELGDSAVYLCASSPSGGRGANVLTFGAGSRLTVL.

The genes are TRBV18 and TRBJ1-1; maybe TRBD1 (5 bases). The CDR3 runs 14 residues. The germline V gene has CDR1 KGHSH and CDR2 LQKENI. V was clipped by 4 bases and J by 0 bases, with 9 bases between them. For the CDR3, the DNA is TGTGCCAGCTCACTAGGGACGGTGAACACTGAAGCTTTCTTT. Protein product: CASSLGTVNTEAFF.

This sequence joins TRBV5-1 and TRBJ2-7, with D possibly called TRBD1 or TRBD2 (5 bases each). Looked up from germline, CDR1 is SGHRS and CDR2 is YFSETQ. Trimming stripped 3 bases from V and 4 bases from J, with 20 bases between. The length of the CDR3 is 16 residues. CDR3: CASSSFGGAPGYEQYF. CDR3 DNA: TGCGCCAGCAGCTCCTTTGGTGGGGCCCCGGGGTACGAGCAGTACTTC.

V usage is TRBV18 and J usage is TRBJ2-7; D uncertain. This CDR3 region has 12 residues. V dropped 3 bases and J dropped 3 bases, with 6 bases sitting between them. Looked up from germline, CDR1 is KGHSH and CDR2 is LQKENI. The chain's CDR3 is CASSPQNYEQYF. For the CDR3, the DNA is TGTGCCAGCTCACCTCAAAACTACGAGCAGTACTTC.

The gene calls are TRBV7-2 and TRBJ2-6, with D possibly being TRBD2 (6 bases). The CDR3 has 17 residues. Trimming cost V 3 bases and J 4 bases, with 16 bases left between them. CDR1 is SGHTA and CDR2 is FQGNSA in the germline V gene. CDR3 sequence: CASSFRASAGGANVLTF. In DNA form, the CDR3 reads TGTGCCAGCAGCTTTCGGGCCTCCGCGGGGGGGGCCAACGTCCTGACTTTC.

The CDR3 DNA follows: TGTGCCAGCAGTTTATCATTCGGAAGACGCGGTGAAAAACTGTTTTTT. It encodes CASSLSFGRRGEKLFF. The J gene is TRBJ1-4, the V gene TRBV27; D is uncertain. Trimming removed 0 bases at V and 7 bases at J, with 15 bases between. The CDR3 length is 16 residues. From germline, CDR1 is MNHEY and CDR2 SMNVEV (reference sequence).

This clone appeared a single time. The J gene is TRBJ2-1, the V gene TRBV5-1, with TRBD1 matching over 10 bases. J gave up 4 bases and V 4 bases, and 8 bases lay outside the gene matches. This CDR3 is built from 16 residues. Germline V gene sequence: CDR1 SGHRS, CDR2 YFSETQ. The CDR3 DNA follows: TGCGCCAGCAGCCATAGGGACAGGGGAGGGTACAATGAGCAGTTCTTC. It specifies CASSHRDRGGYNEQFF.

The V call is TRBV24-1, the J call TRBJ1-5, with no clear D. The CDR3 runs to 14 residues. Germline V gene sequence: CDR1 KGHDR, CDR2 SFDVKD. With 7 bases removed from V and 1 base from J, the gap between germline ends came to 10 bases. The CDR3 reads CATSRAGSNQPQHF. The CDR3 region has the DNA TGTGCCACCAGCCGAGCGGGGAGCAATCAGCCCCAGCATTTT.

V and J are TRBV29-1 and TRBJ1-2; D perhaps matches TRBD1 (5 bases). CDR1 and CDR2 (germline): SQVTM, ANQGSEA. This CDR3 comprises 14 residues. Trimming cost V 4 bases and J 14 bases, with 26 bases left between them. The CDR3 bases are TGCAGCGTTGCAACCCGGCGCCAGTACCTGAGGGGAACCTTC. Translated: CSVATRRQYLRGTF.

This clone has just a few counts. The chain uses TRBV15 and TRBJ2-1, with D possibly matching TRBD2 (5 bases). CDR3 size: 19 residues. Trimming cost V 5 bases and J 2 bases, with 25 bases left between them. CDR1 is LNHNV, CDR2 YYDKDF, per germline (reference sequence). For the CDR3, the DNA is TGTGCCACCAGCCCTGAACGGGGTCTACCCACGAAGACCTACAATGAGCAGTTCTTC. Translated, it gives CATSPERGLPTKTYNEQFF.

The DNA of the CDR3 is TGTGCCACCCAGGATAGCACAGATACGCAGTATTTT. It translates to CATQDSTDTQYF. The chain links TRBV15 to TRBJ2-3; D is ambiguous. Germline CDR1 is LNHNV and CDR2 is YYDKDF (reference sequence). V lost 8 bases and J 0 bases, leaving 6 bases between the germline ends. This CDR3 region has 12 residues.

The CDR3 spells CASSQNGGSEQYF. CDR3 in DNA: TGTGCCAGCAGCCAGAATGGGGGGTCGGAGCAGTACTTC. The chain couples TRBV3-1 (or the pseudogene TRBV3-2) to TRBJ2-7; a possible D gene is TRBD2 (6 bases). Germline assignment: CDR1 LGHDT and CDR2 YNNKEL (reference sequence). V was cut by 3 bases and J by 7 bases, with 13 bases left in between. This CDR3 spans 13 amino acids.

Here the CDR3 DNA reads TGTGCCAGCAGCCGCGGAACAGATACGCAGTATTTT. Amino acid sequence: CASSRGTDTQYF. This chain uses TRBV14 with TRBJ2-3; D is unresolved. Germline V CDR1 and CDR2: SGHDN, FVKESK. The CDR3 loop spans 12 amino acids. Between the trimmed V and J ends, which lost 4 bases and 3 bases, there was a span of 5 bases.

The genes are TRBV3-1 (or the pseudogene TRBV3-2) and TRBJ2-2; TRBD2 is a possible D gene (5 bases). The CDR3 spans 15 residues. The germline gives CDR1 LGHDT, CDR2 YNNKEL (reference sequence). Trimming cost V 3 bases and J 1 base, with 9 bases left between them. This CDR3 is CASSQFGKNTGELFF. The CDR3 nucleotides read TGTGCCAGCAGCCAGTTCGGGAAGAACACCGGGGAGCTGTTTTTT.

This clone occurred a few times. This sequence joins TRBV4-1 and TRBJ1-5; D uncertain. This CDR3 spans 15 amino acids. Per germline, CDR1 MGHRA and CDR2 YSYEKL. V was clipped by 4 bases and J by 7 bases, with 17 bases between them. CDR3 DNA sequence: TGCGCCAGCAGCCGCATAAAACTGGATGGGCAGCCCCAGCATTTT. Encoded protein: CASSRIKLDGQPQHF.